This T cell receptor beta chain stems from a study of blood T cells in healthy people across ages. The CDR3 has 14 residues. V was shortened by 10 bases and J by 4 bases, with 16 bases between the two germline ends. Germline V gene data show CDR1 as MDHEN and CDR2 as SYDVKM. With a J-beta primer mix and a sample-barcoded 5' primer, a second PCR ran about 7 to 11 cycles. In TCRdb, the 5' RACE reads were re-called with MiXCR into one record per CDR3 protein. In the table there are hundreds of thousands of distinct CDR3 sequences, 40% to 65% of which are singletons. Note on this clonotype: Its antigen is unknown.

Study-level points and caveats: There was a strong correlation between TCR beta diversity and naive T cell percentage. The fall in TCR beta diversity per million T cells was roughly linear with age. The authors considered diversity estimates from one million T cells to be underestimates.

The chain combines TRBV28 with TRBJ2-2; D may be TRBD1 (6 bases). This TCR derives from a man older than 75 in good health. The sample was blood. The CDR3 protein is CATTGQGRTGELFF. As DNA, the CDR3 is TGTGCCACCACCGGGCAGGGGCGCACCGGGGAGCTGTTTTTT.